This TCR beta chain is from a study of a mutant IDH1 vaccine in newly diagnosed glioma (dated by TCRdb to the early 2020s). As for the study more broadly: Of the roughly 34 treated patients, 62.5% were male and 37.5% were female, and the mean age was approximately 37 years. Prior to enrollment, patients had been given standard therapy consisting of radiotherapy alone, temozolomide alone, or radiochemotherapy with temozolomide, with the combination given to most patients. Peripheral blood was drawn at six visits: V03 (baseline), V05, V07, V10, V12 and V13. Longitudinal TCRB deep sequencing was performed for about 25 treated patients wherever samples were available for exploratory analyses. The investigation overall reported the following: Changes in the top peripheral T cell clonotypes picked up by TCRB sequencing did not appear to be linked to pseudoprogression. According to the authors, sample limitations meant that analyses of patient blood samples could not be reproduced. Vaccine-induced immune responses across multiple MHC alleles were detected in 93.3% of patients. PBMC samples for TCRB deep sequencing were selected based on availability.

Relative to germline, V is 4 bases shorter and J is 7 bases shorter, with 12 bases between their ends. There are 12 amino acids in the CDR3, from cysteine to phenylalanine inclusive. Of all the DNA, just the CDR3 is kept, 36 bases in frame from base 1. The germline V gene (reference sequence) gives CDR1 as SGHNT and CDR2 as YYREEE. Receptor amplification or capture employed the immunoSEQ multiplex PCR assay. The hsTCRB Kit was used according to the manufacturer's protocol to amplify rearranged TCR beta chain sequences. An Illumina MiSeq was used to sequence the TCRB libraries. In the paper's pipeline: Demultiplexing, trimming and gene mapping were performed with the kit vendor's proprietary platform. In its TCRdb copy, this immuneACCESS table keeps in-frame sequences only and misses some clones. Where compared with another copy, unresolved V genes explain less than half of these, and the others have no known cause. Clone size and the V and J calls come from that table; the DNA yielded D and trimming. The sample contains 99,000 or so clones, around nine tenths of them found a single time. Roughly 0.58% of the sample is taken by the ten largest.

For this clone: The antigen it binds to is not known. Per-base quality was not reported, and no clone a single base away is much larger than it.

What this sample's time point label stands for: baseline, week 1 (first vaccination visit). Sample treatment or condition, as interpreted from the label and publication: pre-vaccination baseline after standard-of-care therapy. Newly diagnosed WHO grade 3 or 4 IDH1-mutant astrocytomas showing loss of nuclear ATRX were present in the donors. The samples were drawn from NOA16, a multicentre, single-arm, open-label phase I trial in Germany that tested a mutant IDH1 peptide vaccine in humans for the first time. Visit V03 blood draws served as the baseline sample for immunogenicity testing. Genomic DNA for TCRB sequencing was extracted from EDTA blood using the DNeasy Blood and Tissue Kit.

The source is a woman in her fifties or sixties with glioma. The sequence is built from TRBV5-4 and TRBJ2-7; TRBD2 is possibly the D segment (5 matching bases). Source: PBMCs, taken from a glioma patient treated with radiotherapy, temozolomide or both. CDR3 protein: CASSGLNQEQYF. The nucleotide sequence is TGTGCCAGCAGCGGACTTAACCAGGAGCAGTACTTC.